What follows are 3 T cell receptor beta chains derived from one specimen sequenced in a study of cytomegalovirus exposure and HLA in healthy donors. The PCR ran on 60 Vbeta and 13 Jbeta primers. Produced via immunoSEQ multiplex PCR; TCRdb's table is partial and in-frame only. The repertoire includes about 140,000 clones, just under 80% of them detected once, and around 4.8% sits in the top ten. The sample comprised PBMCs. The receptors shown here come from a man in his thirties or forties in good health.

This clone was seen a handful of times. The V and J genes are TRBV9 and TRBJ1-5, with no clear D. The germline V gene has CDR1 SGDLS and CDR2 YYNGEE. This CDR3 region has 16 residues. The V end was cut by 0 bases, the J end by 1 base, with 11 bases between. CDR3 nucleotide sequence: TGTGCCAGCAGCGTAGTTTTAGAGCGGAGCAATCAGCCCCAGCATTTT. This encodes CASSVVLERSNQPQHF.

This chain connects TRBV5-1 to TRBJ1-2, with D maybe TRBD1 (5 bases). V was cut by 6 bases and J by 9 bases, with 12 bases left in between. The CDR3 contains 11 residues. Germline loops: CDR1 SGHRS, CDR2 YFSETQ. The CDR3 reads CASKGGERYTF. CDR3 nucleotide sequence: TGCGCCAGCAAGGGAGGGGAGCGCTACACCTTC. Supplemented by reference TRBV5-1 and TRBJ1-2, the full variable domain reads KAGVTQTPRYLIKTRGQQVTLSCSPISGHRSVSWYQQTPGQGLQFLFEYFSETQRNKGNFPGRFSGRQFSNSRSEMNVSTLELGDSALYLCASKGGERYTFGSGTRLTVV.

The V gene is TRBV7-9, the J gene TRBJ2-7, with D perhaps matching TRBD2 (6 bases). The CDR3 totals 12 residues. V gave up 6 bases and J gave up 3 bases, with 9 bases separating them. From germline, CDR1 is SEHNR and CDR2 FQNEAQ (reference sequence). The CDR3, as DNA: TGTGCCAGCAGTGCGGGGAACTACGAGCAGTACTTC. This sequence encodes CASSAGNYEQYF.